This T cell receptor (beta chain) was found in a study of blood T cell repertoires in COVID-19. Study summary: COVID-19 samples collected from the United States, Italy and Spain covered acute and convalescent phases. The analysed material was cDNA or gDNA that came from T cells, B-cell-depleted T cells, or PBMCs.

Enrolled during active infection, Seattle patients were then followed longitudinally. Original handling: Estimation of nucleated cell counts relied on the amplification of reference gene primers. Generated by immunoSEQ multiplex PCR, the TCRdb table keeps only in-frame clones and is missing some. The V and J calls and clone size were taken over from that table, and D and trimming were inferred from the DNA. The sample contains under 200,000 clones, around 75% of which appear only once. The junction had 17 bases not matched to a gene; V was cut back by 3 bases and J by 4 bases. The CDR3 length is 20 residues. From germline, CDR1 is SGHVS and CDR2 FNYEAQ.

This sequence joins TRBV7-6 and TRBJ2-1, with 11 bases that match TRBD2. Sequencing input: peripheral blood. This clonotype was obtained from a woman aged 40-49 years with COVID-19, enrolled during active disease. CDR3 DNA sequence: TGTGCCAGCAGCTTTCTAGGGGGGGGTAGCGGGAGGGCCAGTTACAATGAGCAGTTCTTC. Residues: CASSFLGGGSGRASYNEQFF.